The rows below give T cell receptor beta chains drawn from one sample of a study of lymphopenia after photon versus proton radiotherapy. Assay used: immunoSEQ multiplex PCR; TCRdb lists only in-frame clones, some missing. The table includes around 59,000 clones, approximately 84% detected once. Material: peripheral blood, obtained from a patient treated with proton-based radiotherapy. The receptors were sampled from a man between 60 and 75 years old with pancreatic cancer. The CDR3 runs from the conserved cysteine through the conserved F or W. The D gene is left open where the match is weak. Clone size is stated in some rows and not others, as once, few, many or a class when expanded.

size: medium-sized; V: TRBV27; D: -; J: TRBJ2-4; CDR3: CASSIGTKNIQYF; DNA: TGTGCCAGCAGTATCGGGACCAAAAACATTCAGTACTTC
size: -; V: TRBV6-1; D: TRBD1; J: TRBJ1-5; CDR3: CASSGLDRPGGNQPQHF; DNA: TGTGCCAGCAGTGGGTTGGACAGGCCTGGTGGCAATCAGCCCCAGCATTTT
size: -; V: TRBV9; D: TRBD2; J: TRBJ2-1; CDR3: CASSVRSSGRDNEQFF; DNA: TGTGCCAGCAGCGTAAGGTCCAGCGGGAGGGACAATGAGCAGTTCTTC
size: once; V: TRBV5-1; D: TRBD1; J: TRBJ2-5; CDR3: CASSKGQNQETQYF; DNA: TGCGCCAGCAGCAAGGGACAGAACCAAGAGACCCAGTACTTC
size: once; V: TRBV6-1; D: TRBD1; J: TRBJ2-3; CDR3: CASSETGTGSTDTQYF; DNA: TGTGCCAGCAGTGAAACGGGGACAGGGAGCACAGATACGCAGTATTTT
size: -; V: TRBV28; D: -; J: TRBJ1-1; CDR3: CASMILGASNEAFF; DNA: TGTGCCAGCATGATCCTCGGGGCCTCCAACGAAGCTTTCTTT
size: -; V: TRBV11-2; D: -; J: TRBJ2-7; CDR3: CASSLQSYEQYF; DNA: TGTGCCAGCAGCTTACAGAGTTACGAGCAGTACTTC
size: -; V: TRBV5-1; D: -; J: TRBJ2-7; CDR3: CASSLVVSPYEQYF; DNA: TGCGCCAGCAGCTTGGTAGTCAGCCCCTACGAGCAGTACTTC
size: -; V: TRBV11-3; D: -; J: TRBJ1-1; CDR3: CASSLFGPGTEAFF; DNA: TGTGCCAGCAGCTTATTCGGGCCCGGCACTGAAGCTTTCTTT
size: -; V: TRBV6-1; D: -; J: TRBJ1-2; CDR3: CASSEFGGGLNYGYTF; DNA: TGTGCCAGCAGTGAATTTGGGGGGGGGCTCAACTATGGCTACACCTTC
size: -; V: TRBV25-1; D: -; J: TRBJ1-1; CDR3: CASSEFPGTEAFF; DNA: TGTGCCAGCAGTGAATTCCCGGGCACTGAAGCTTTCTTT
size: -; V: TRBV4-3; D: TRBD2; J: TRBJ2-1; CDR3: CASSQDAGLAGANEQFF; DNA: TGCGCCAGCAGCCAAGACGCCGGACTAGCGGGAGCCAATGAGCAGTTCTTC
size: -; V: TRBV5-1; D: -; J: TRBJ1-1; CDR3: CASSPRLNTEAFF; DNA: TGCGCCAGCAGCCCACGACTGAACACTGAAGCTTTCTTT
size: -; V: TRBV25-1; D: -; J: TRBJ1-6; CDR3: CASSWEVNSPLHF; DNA: TGTGCCAGCAGCTGGGAGGTAAATTCACCCCTCCACTTT
size: -; V: TRBV10-3; D: TRBD1; J: TRBJ2-3; CDR3: CAISEGTGGSWDTQYF; DNA: TGTGCCATCAGTGAAGGGACAGGGGGCAGTTGGGATACGCAGTATTTT
size: -; V: TRBV28; D: -; J: TRBJ2-7; CDR3: CGAQGRYEQYF; DNA: TGTGGGGCACAGGGTAGATACGAGCAGTACTTC
size: -; V: TRBV5-4; D: -; J: TRBJ2-7; CDR3: CASSLSRSYEQYF; DNA: TGTGCCAGCAGCTTGAGTCGATCCTACGAGCAGTACTTC
size: -; V: TRBV7-2; D: -; J: TRBJ2-3; CDR3: CASTRGTTQYF; DNA: TGTGCCAGCACCCGCGGGACGACGCAGTATTTT
size: few; V: TRBV16; D: -; J: TRBJ1-5; CDR3: CASSQSEQVNQPQHF; DNA: TGTGCCAGCAGCCAATCCGAACAGGTTAATCAGCCCCAGCATTTT
size: -; V: TRBV9; D: -; J: TRBJ2-5; CDR3: CASSPGHGQETQYF; DNA: TGTGCCAGCAGCCCTGGACACGGACAAGAGACCCAGTACTTC
size: -; V: TRBV6-1; D: TRBD2; J: TRBJ2-7; CDR3: CASSALAGGTGPPDEQYF; DNA: TGTGCCAGCAGTGCACTAGCGGGAGGGACTGGCCCGCCTGACGAGCAGTACTTC
size: -; V: TRBV28; D: -; J: TRBJ2-1; CDR3: CAIQTPGQRNEQFF; DNA: TGTGCCATACAAACGCCGGGACAACGCAATGAGCAGTTCTTC
size: -; V: TRBV16; D: TRBD1; J: TRBJ2-1; CDR3: CASRRQGAYNEQFF; DNA: TGTGCCAGCCGGCGGCAGGGGGCTTACAATGAGCAGTTCTTC
size: -; V: TRBV5-6; D: -; J: TRBJ2-7; CDR3: CASSLDRGHEQYF; DNA: TGTGCCAGCAGCTTGGACCGGGGGCACGAGCAGTACTTC
size: -; V: TRBV5-1; D: -; J: TRBJ2-5; CDR3: CASSRQARSQETQYF; DNA: TGCGCCAGCAGCCGGCAAGCGAGGAGCCAAGAGACCCAGTACTTC